Each of the 16 T cell receptor beta chains below was sequenced from the same sample in a study of neurological immune-mediated disorders. TCRdb re-analysed the 5' RACE reads in MiXCR, keeping a single row per CDR3 protein. The sample consists of over 40,000 distinct CDR3 sequences, around 6% of them appearing once. What was sequenced was CD4+ T cells from blood. The source of these receptors is a woman in her forties in good health.

This clonotype was detected ten times or more. Its ends do not fully match the called genes, so a read error is possible. The V and J genes are TRBV20-1 and TRBJ2-5; D not certain. Germline CDR1 DFQATT, CDR2 SNEGSKA (reference sequence). CDR3 size: 12 residues. CDR3 amino acids: CSANGLQETQYF. The CDR3 bases are TGCAGTGCTAACGGCTTACAAGAAACCCAGTACTTC.

The chain joins TRBV19 to TRBJ2-1; D unclear. Trimming took off 3 bases at V and 10 bases at J, with 7 bases between the two ends. Per germline, CDR1 LNHDA and CDR2 SQIVND (reference sequence). CDR3 length equals 11 residues. CDR3 residues: CASSIGLEQFF. The DNA for the CDR3 is TGTGCCAGTAGTATTGGATTAGAGCAGTTCTTC. The whole variable domain, remainder taken from reference TRBV19 and TRBJ2-1, is DGGITQSPKYLFRKEGQNVTLSCEQNLNHDAMYWYRQDPGQGLRLIYYSQIVNDFQKGDIAEGYSVSREKKESFPLTVTSAQKNPTAFYLCASSIGLEQFFGPGTRLTVL.

This clonotype was detected ten times or more. The rearrangement uses TRBV5-5 and TRBJ2-6, with 7 bases identical to TRBD2. The CDR3 length is 15 residues. With 3 bases clipped from V and 4 bases from J, the junction kept 4 bases outside the gene matches. Germline V lookup: CDR1 SGHKS, CDR2 YYEKEE (reference sequence). Written as DNA, the CDR3 is TGTGCCAGCAGCTCTCTAGCGGTCGGGGCCAACGTCCTGACTTTC. Protein sequence: CASSSLAVGANVLTF.

This clonotype was recorded at least ten times. As DNA, the CDR3 is TGTGCCACCAGCAGGACTAGCGGGAAAAGCGGGGAGCTGTTTTTT. It yields the protein CATSRTSGKSGELFF. This chain connects TRBV24-1 to TRBJ2-2; TRBD2 agrees at 12 bases. The junction had 6 bases not matched to a gene; V was cut back by 7 bases and J by 7 bases. The CDR3 spans 15 residues. From germline, CDR1 is KGHDR and CDR2 SFDVKD.

This clonotype was picked up many times. The V and J genes are TRBV28 and TRBJ2-1, with TRBD2 matching over 9 bases. CDR3 length equals 16 residues. Germline CDR1 MDHEN, CDR2 SYDVKM. V lost 3 bases to trimming and J lost 8 bases; unmatched junction nucleotides: 11. CDR3 nucleotide sequence: TGTGCCAGCAGTTTTATTGCGGGAGGGGCCAGGGATGAGCAGTTCTTC. It yields the protein CASSFIAGGARDEQFF.

This clonotype was seen repeatedly, ten times or more. J is TRBJ2-5 and V is TRBV5-6, with D perhaps matching TRBD2 (6 bases). The CDR3 runs 15 residues. The germline gives CDR1 SGHDT, CDR2 YYEEEE. Trimming cost V 0 bases and J 6 bases, with 15 bases left between them. The CDR3 spells CASSLDSAGTKTQYF. CDR3 sequence (DNA): TGTGCCAGCAGCTTGGACTCCGCGGGGACGAAGACCCAGTACTTC.

This clonotype was seen ten or more times. The chain has TRBV2 and TRBJ1-5; D gene uncertain. From germline, CDR1 is SNHLY and CDR2 FYNNEI. V was clipped by 3 bases and J by 6 bases, with 9 bases between them. The length of the CDR3 is 13 residues. CDR3 DNA: TGTGCCAGCAGTGAGGAAATGGTTCAGCCCCAGCATTTT. Amino acids: CASSEEMVQPQHF. The entire variable domain, with the rest obtained from reference TRBV2 and TRBJ1-5, is as follows: EPEVTQTPSHQVTQMGQEVILRCVPISNHLYFYWYRQILGQKVEFLVSFYNNEISEKSEIFDDQFSVERPDGSNFTLKIRSTKLEDSAMYFCASSEEMVQPQHFGDGTRLSIL.

This clonotype was observed many times. The chain links TRBV7-3 to TRBJ1-2; no definite D call. Germline CDR1 and CDR2: SGHTA and FQGTGA. With 3 bases removed from V and 6 bases from J, the gap between germline ends came to 11 bases. The CDR3 has 13 amino acids. As DNA, the CDR3 is TGTGCCAGCAGCTTGGGAGGGCCAGATGGCTACACCTTC. It codes for CASSLGGPDGYTF.

At least ten counts were recorded for this clonotype. The CDR3 sequence: CASRPTSGVPTQYF. CDR3 sequence (DNA): TGTGCCAGCAGACCGACTAGCGGGGTCCCGACCCAGTACTTC. The V call is TRBV5-5, the J call TRBJ2-5; 11 bases align to TRBD2. The CDR3 sequence is 14 residues long. Germline V gene sequence: CDR1 SGHKS, CDR2 YYEKEE (reference sequence). V lost 5 bases to trimming and J lost 7 bases; unmatched junction nucleotides: 7.

In regard to this clonotype: Just one base apart from a much larger clone, this may be a read error. V gene TRBV10-3 combines with J gene TRBJ1-1; D not resolved. The CDR3 sequence is 13 residues long. Germline V lookup: CDR1 ENHRY, CDR2 SYGVKD. CDR3 nucleotides: TGTGCCACCAGTGACGGCAGAAGCACTGAAGCTTTCTTT. Its translation is CATSDGRSTEAFF.

The V gene is TRBV29-1, the J gene TRBJ2-2; TRBD1 might be the D (6 bases). The length of the CDR3 is 15 residues. The germline V and J ends were trimmed by 5 bases and 6 bases, with 19 bases remaining between them. Germline V CDR1 and CDR2: SQVTM, ANQGSEA. CDR3 in amino acids: CSVYTGFGLAGELFF. The CDR3 region has the DNA TGCAGCGTTTATACAGGGTTCGGATTAGCCGGGGAGCTGTTTTTT.

This clonotype showed up many times. In DNA, the CDR3 is TGTGCCAGCAGTTTTACTCAATCTAGCGGGGTCTCTAATACGCAGTATTTT. Translation: CASSFTQSSGVSNTQYF. This chain links TRBV28 with TRBJ2-3; 9 positions match TRBD2. Germline trimming cut 3 bases from V and 7 bases from J; bases unmatched to any gene: 14. Germline V gene sequence: CDR1 MDHEN, CDR2 SYDVKM. The CDR3 has 17 amino acids.

Many counts were recorded for this clonotype. The chain links TRBV20-1 to TRBJ1-1; D is unclear. The CDR3 covers 14 residues. Trimming removed 3 bases at V and 4 bases at J, with 15 bases between. Per germline, CDR1 DFQATT and CDR2 SNEGSKA (reference sequence). The CDR3 region is CSARPGGRTTEAFF. The CDR3 DNA is TGCAGTGCTAGGCCGGGAGGCCGGACCACTGAAGCTTTCTTT.

This clonotype has ten or more counts. V gene TRBV20-1 combines with J gene TRBJ1-4, with D possibly being TRBD1 (5 bases). Germline CDR1 is DFQATT and CDR2 is SNEGSKA (reference sequence). CDR3 length equals 13 residues. The ends were cut back, 6 bases at V and 0 bases at J, with 8 bases in the middle. The CDR3 DNA reads as TGCAGTGCCAGGGCTGCAACTAATGAAAAACTGTTTTTT. Encoded protein: CSARAATNEKLFF.

This clonotype was recorded at least ten times. The chain links TRBV10-3 to TRBJ2-7; TRBD1 might be the D (6 bases). Trimming removed 3 bases at V and 3 bases at J, with 9 bases between. The CDR3 is 13 residues long. Germline lookup yields CDR1 ENHRY and CDR2 SYGVKD. CDR3 coding DNA: TGTGCCATCAGTGAAGGGGGTATCTACGAGCAGTACTTC. Protein: CAISEGGIYEQYF.

This clonotype showed up many times. The V call is TRBV4-2, the J call TRBJ1-5; D remains ambiguous. Trimming took off 0 bases at V and 4 bases at J, with 7 bases between the two ends. The CDR3 is made up of 14 amino acids. The germline V gene has CDR1 LGHNA and CDR2 YNFKEQ. DNA of the CDR3: TGTGCCAGCAGCCAAGATGCCGGGAATCAGCCCCAGCATTTT. Its translation is CASSQDAGNQPQHF.